This section outlines one TCR beta chain sequence together with its context. This clone was found a few times. What this receptor recognizes is not known. No per-base quality is available; no much larger clone lies one base away. The CDR3 goes from the cysteine to the phenylalanine over 14 residues. Just CDR3 DNA is preserved here, 42 bases in frame from base 1. V and J are trimmed by 8 bases and 2 bases, and the gene matches miss 4 bases of the junction. From the germline V gene, CDR1 is MNHNS and CDR2 is SASEGT. The library was generated by the immunoSEQ multiplex PCR assay. The multiplex PCR relied on a mix of 60 forward primers for TCR Vbeta segments and 13 reverse primers for TCR Jbeta segments. A multiplex PCR assay on genomic DNA amplified the CDR3 region of rearranged TCR beta genes. Amplified TCR beta libraries were sequenced as 87-base-pair reads on the Illumina HiSeq System. The source study handled its data this way. In a later analysis, tens of millions of unique TCR beta chains were counted across the roughly 670 repertoires, and roughly 11 million of these chains were shared by at least two donors. Raw reads were error-corrected and collapsed into unique sequences with a nearest-neighbor algorithm that merged closely related sequences to remove PCR and sequencing errors. Alignment of CDR3 sequences to IMGT reference sequences was used to assign V, D and J gene segments. For a sequence to be retained, at least a six-nucleotide match to both a V gene segment and a J gene segment was required. A rearrangement counted as productive if the CDR3 had no stop codons and remained in frame with V and J, and every other rearrangement counted as non-productive. CDR3 was defined according to IMGT convention as the region running from the second conserved V-encoded cysteine to the conserved J-encoded phenylalanine. The earlier analysis of about 640 of the donors excluded any sequence lacking an unambiguous match to a single V gene segment. An earlier analysis of 450 to 650 of the donors called V segments functional above 56.7% productive rearrangements and segregating when the between-donor standard deviation exceeded 5%. A statistical classification framework was built to diagnose cytomegalovirus status from the catalog of TCR beta chain sequences. In a later analysis, TCR nucleotide sequences were compared against IMGT/GENE-DB human TR gene sequences so that V and J genes could be assigned. A later analysis assigned CDR3 sequences and most-parsimonious VDJ recombination scenarios with the TCRdist pipeline. A later analysis defined each TCR beta chain by its CDR3 amino acid sequence plus V-gene family, and excluded reads lacking a unique V-gene family. A later analysis removed roughly 590 highly shared, low-generation-probability nucleotide sequences to deal with suspected cross-contamination and a sequencing artifact. A later analysis calculated a clonal expansion index for each public chain from normalized within-repertoire ranks of inferred template counts. Generation probabilities in a later analysis came from a VDJ recombination model fitted to out-of-frame rearrangements, and those results were checked against IGoR. Hypergeometric tests were used in a later analysis to score TCR-TCR, TCR-HLA and TCR-CMV co-occurrence, with a repertoire-size bias correction applied to the TCR pairs. In a later analysis, false discovery rates were estimated by permuting HLA or CMV assignments 20 times. In a later analysis, co-occurring TCRs were grouped using DBSCAN, and TCRdist sequence similarity was added for clustering within HLA-allele-positive subsets. Repertoires with fewer than 30,000 or more than 120,000 public chains were left out of co-occurrence clustering, as were roughly five repertoires with anomalous nucleotide sharing. The immuneACCESS repertoire file appears here via TCRdb, limited to in-frame rearrangements. These files lack a portion of the clones; in checked studies, under half of the deficit traces to unresolved V genes, and the cause of the others is not known. V and J calls and clone size come straight from that table; D and trimming were deduced from the DNA. The sample has 130,000 or so clones on record, roughly 77% of them singletons. Jointly, the top ten make up about 3.1% of the sample.

In total, around 600 healthy bone marrow donors made up the cohort. Cohort members were all nominally healthy when sampled, although unrecorded immune exposures were likely present. The donor tested CMV seronegative, placing the donor among the 350 or so seronegative members of the cohort. A peripheral blood sample was collected from each donor, and TCR beta sequencing was performed on peripheral blood mononuclear cells. Genomic DNA extraction from the blood cell samples was performed with the Qiagen DNeasy Blood Extraction Kit. The entry originates in a study of cytomegalovirus exposure and HLA in healthy donors (dated by TCRdb to about 2017). Some background on the complete study: In an earlier analysis of under 600 of the donors, 250 to 350 Gb of sequence data and 117 million unique TCR beta sequences from about 179 million T cells were reported. Alongside the repertoire data, information on donor age, sex, ethnicity and CMV serostatus was compiled. The T cell repertoires of 670 or so subjects were profiled by immunosequencing and related to cytomegalovirus serostatus. A later genetic analysis took genome-wide SNP genotypes for about 55% of the 666 donors and used that subset as a discovery cohort. All discovery cohort repertoires had been generated on a single sequencing platform. The study was designed to test whether signatures of past pathogen exposure could be identified by cataloging public T cell receptors. Approximately 300 gigabases of sequencing data and around 85 million unique TCR sequences made up an early release that covered approximately 700 HLA-typed donors. Among roughly 400 genotyped donors of the cohort, an average of around 250,000 unique TCR beta nucleotide sequences was sequenced per donor, of which roughly 17% were non-productive. An earlier analysis of fewer than 750 of the donors used high-throughput TCR beta sequencing to judge whether each TCR beta V gene segment behaved as functional or pseudogenic. Besides the first cohort of hundreds of subjects, a separate validation cohort made up of about 120 different subjects was used. HLA typing included class I and class II loci at four-digit resolution. Of the roughly 400 genotyped donors, over 70% fell in the genetic ancestry cluster associated with self-reported Caucasian donors. The number of typed donors differed by locus: about 620-640 for A, B, C, DRB1 and DQB1; approximately 520 for DQA1; 606 for DPA1; and around 450 for DPB1. The study combined high-throughput TCR immunosequencing, statistical association of individual TCRs with disease status, and machine learning to predict cytomegalovirus infection status. A few DR-DQ haplotypes were treated as single units for association and clustering because of strong linkage in the cohort. A later analysis re-analyzed previously published TCR beta repertoires from about 600 donors and added high-resolution HLA genotyping to study TCR occurrence patterns. The later analysis used no new phenotypic data to find candidate immune exposures, relying instead on TCR beta sequences and their occurrence across donors.

Beyond this particular receptor, the publication reports: In a later analysis, about 17,000 TCR beta sequences were associated with specific HLA alleles at a false discovery rate of 0.05. Because HLA typing was unavailable for some donors at each locus, only the typed subset was used in association tests. For the cohort, immune exposure information was limited to CMV serostatus. The presence/absence analyses assumed that sequencing depth was roughly uniform across donors, and that assumption may not be true. In a later analysis, the rate of TCR association differed among HLA loci, with DRB1 alleles having the most associated TCRs and HLA-C alleles having the fewest. The 87-base-pair reads could not distinguish some IMGT-functional V segments, including TRBV6-2 and TRBV6-3, so those segments were excluded. The authors suggested that the approach could potentially be generalized to other disease states and immunological phenotypes. About 15 rarely observed V segments, including chromosome 9 orphons, were excluded from the earlier analysis of some 590 of the donors because counts were too low. Only TCR beta chains were sequenced in this cohort, and the absence of alpha or paired-chain data limited detectable features. The study gave a list of around 170 TCR beta chains associated with cytomegalovirus. When HLA alleles, especially DR and DQ, strongly co-occurred, TCR associations were difficult to assign to individual alleles. In both the original and validation cohorts, the classifier was reported to diagnose cytomegalovirus status with high specificity and sensitivity. Across donors, most TCR sequences were observed very rarely, whereas some public TCRs were present in many individuals. A cluster of highly shared sequence variants was judged likely to be a technical artifact of the sequencing pipeline. Broadly in line with IMGT annotations, most TCR beta V segments showed up in productive rearrangements about 87% or about 30% of the time in an earlier analysis of roughly 590 of the donors. A further reported finding was that TCR beta sequences accurately predicted the HLA-A and HLA-B alleles for most subjects in the first cohort. A later genetic analysis reported fewer N-insertions in productive TCRs among donors in an Asian-associated ancestry cluster than the roughly 700-donor mean. V-gene and J-gene trimming of TCR beta chains was associated with a missense DCLRE1C variant in a later genetic analysis, and the association was replicated in an independent cohort. Three of the identified cytomegalovirus-associated TCR beta chains were confirmed in vitro to be specific for cytomegalovirus antigens. Correlated functional status among segregating V segments might reflect linkage disequilibrium, but an unknown experimental factor could not be ruled out. A later analysis reported that several top co-occurrence clusters appeared linked to parvovirus B19, influenza, CMV and Epstein-Barr virus. Most CMV-associated TCR beta chains appeared to be HLA-restricted in a later analysis, and the HLA associations seemed to be driven largely by CMV exposure. Compared with equally common non-associated chains, HLA-associated TCR beta chains in a later analysis were more clonally expanded and had lower generation probabilities.

The chain links TRBV6-1 with TRBJ2-2; 8 bases in between match TRBD2. The receptor was isolated from a man aged 35 to 55 in good health and CMV-seronegative. Material for sequencing was PBMCs. In nucleotide form, the sequence is TGTGCCAGCGTTAGCGGGACCAACACCGGGGAGCTGTTTTTT. This sequence encodes CASVSGTNTGELFF.